This TCR beta chain was sequenced for a study of human T cells and chemical hapten exposure. Findings and limits, study-wide: Unchanged with DPC sensitization were TCRs above 1 in 1000 frequency.

Each CDR3 protein gets one entry after TCRdb re-called the RACE reads with MiXCR. The table lists approximately 400,000 distinct CDR3 sequences, about 4.8% of them singletons. This clonotype was observed a handful of times. No antigen is known for it. Trimming at V came to 6 bases and at J to 4 bases, leaving 11 bases not matched to a gene. The CDR3 contains 15 residues. The sample's time point: patch test 1, 2 weeks after DPC sensitization. Treatment defined: therapeutic diphenylcyclopropenone sensitization with weekly scalp DPC. Those who donated were patients with alopecia, 18 to 70 years of age, and suitable for DPC.

This chain connects TRBV12-3 or TRBV12-4 to TRBJ1-2; 7 bases fit TRBD1. The sample in question was whole blood, obtained in connection with sensitization to the hapten diphenylcyclopropenone (DPC). The clonotype was recovered from a woman aged 50 to 60 with alopecia areata. Some clones in this sample may be carry-over from other donors' samples. DNA of the CDR3: TGTGCCAGCAGCTTACAGGGGAGTGGCGGCTATGGCTACACCTTC. Translation: CASSLQGSGGYGYTF.